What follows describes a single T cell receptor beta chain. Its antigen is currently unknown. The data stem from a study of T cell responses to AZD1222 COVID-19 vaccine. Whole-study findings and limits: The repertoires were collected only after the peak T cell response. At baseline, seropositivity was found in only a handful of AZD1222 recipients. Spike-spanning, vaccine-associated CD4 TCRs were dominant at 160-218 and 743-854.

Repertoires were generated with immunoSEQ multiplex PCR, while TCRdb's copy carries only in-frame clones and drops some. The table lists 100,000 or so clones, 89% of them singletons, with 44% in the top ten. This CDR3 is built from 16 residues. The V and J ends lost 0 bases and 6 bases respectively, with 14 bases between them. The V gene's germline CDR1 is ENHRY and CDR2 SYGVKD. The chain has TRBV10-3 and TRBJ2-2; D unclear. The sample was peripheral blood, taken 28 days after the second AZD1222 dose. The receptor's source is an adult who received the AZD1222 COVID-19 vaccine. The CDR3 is CAISESQRAAPGELFF. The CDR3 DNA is TGTGCCATCAGTGAGTCGCAAAGGGCCGCTCCCGGGGAGCTGTTTTTT.